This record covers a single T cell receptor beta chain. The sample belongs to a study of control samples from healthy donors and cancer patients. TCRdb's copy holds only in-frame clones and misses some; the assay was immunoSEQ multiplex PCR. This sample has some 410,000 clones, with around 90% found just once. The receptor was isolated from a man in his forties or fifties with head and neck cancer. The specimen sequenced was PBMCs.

CDR3 DNA sequence: TGTGCCAGCAGCCAAGACGGAGGACCCAGGGCGAACACTGAAGCTTTCTTT. This gives the protein CASSQDGGPRANTEAFF. This chain connects TRBV4-2 to TRBJ1-1; TRBD1 is a possible D gene (5 bases). Germline values: CDR1 LGHNA, CDR2 YNFKEQ. This CDR3 spans 17 amino acids. The V gene lost 0 bases and the J gene lost 1 base, with 15 bases spanning the gap.